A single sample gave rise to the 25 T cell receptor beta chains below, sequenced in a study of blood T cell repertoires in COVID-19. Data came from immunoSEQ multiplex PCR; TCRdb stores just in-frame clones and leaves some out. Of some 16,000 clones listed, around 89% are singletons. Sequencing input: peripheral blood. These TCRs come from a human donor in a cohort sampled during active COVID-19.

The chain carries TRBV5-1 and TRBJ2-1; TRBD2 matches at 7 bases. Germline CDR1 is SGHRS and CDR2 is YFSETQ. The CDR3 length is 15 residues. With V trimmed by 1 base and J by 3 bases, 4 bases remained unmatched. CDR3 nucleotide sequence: TGCGCCAGCAGCTTGCCTGCGGGGGACTACAATGAGCAGTTCTTC. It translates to CASSLPAGDYNEQFF.

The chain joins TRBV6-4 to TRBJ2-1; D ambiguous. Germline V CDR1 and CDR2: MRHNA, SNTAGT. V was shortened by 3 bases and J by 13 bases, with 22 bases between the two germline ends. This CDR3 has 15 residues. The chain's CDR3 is CASSEYSTGTGPQFF. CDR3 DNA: TGTGCCAGCAGTGAGTACAGTACCGGTACTGGTCCCCAGTTCTTC.

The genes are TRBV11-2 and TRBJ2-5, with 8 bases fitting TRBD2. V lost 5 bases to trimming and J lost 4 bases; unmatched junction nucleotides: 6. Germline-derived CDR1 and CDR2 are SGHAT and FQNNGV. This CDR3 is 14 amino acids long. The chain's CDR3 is CASSPGGGGETQYF. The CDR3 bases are TGTGCCAGCAGCCCGGGGGGGGGAGGAGAGACCCAGTACTTC.

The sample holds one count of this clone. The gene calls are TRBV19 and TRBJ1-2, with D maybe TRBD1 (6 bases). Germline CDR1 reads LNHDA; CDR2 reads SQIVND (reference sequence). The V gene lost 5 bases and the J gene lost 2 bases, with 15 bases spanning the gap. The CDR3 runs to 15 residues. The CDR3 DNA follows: TGTGCCAGTAGTCCGCAGGACAGCCCGAACTATGGCTACACCTTC. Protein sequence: CASSPQDSPNYGYTF.

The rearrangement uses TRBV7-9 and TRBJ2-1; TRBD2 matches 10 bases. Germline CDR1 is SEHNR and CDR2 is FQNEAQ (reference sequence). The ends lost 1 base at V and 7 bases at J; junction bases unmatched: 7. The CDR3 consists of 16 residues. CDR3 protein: CASSLVSGLAANEQFF. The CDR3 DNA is TGTGCCAGCAGCTTAGTTTCAGGACTAGCGGCGAATGAGCAGTTCTTC.

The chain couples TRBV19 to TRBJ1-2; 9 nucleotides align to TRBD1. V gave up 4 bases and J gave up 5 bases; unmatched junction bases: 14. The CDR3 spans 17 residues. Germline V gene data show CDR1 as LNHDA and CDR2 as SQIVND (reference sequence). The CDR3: CASSTLPGQGTYYGYTF. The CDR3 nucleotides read TGTGCCAGTAGTACCCTCCCCGGACAGGGGACTTATTATGGCTACACCTTC. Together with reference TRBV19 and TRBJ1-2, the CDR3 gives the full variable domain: DGGITQSPKYLFRKEGQNVTLSCEQNLNHDAMYWYRQDPGQGLRLIYYSQIVNDFQKGDIAEGYSVSREKKESFPLTVTSAQKNPTAFYLCASSTLPGQGTYYGYTFGSGTRLTVV.

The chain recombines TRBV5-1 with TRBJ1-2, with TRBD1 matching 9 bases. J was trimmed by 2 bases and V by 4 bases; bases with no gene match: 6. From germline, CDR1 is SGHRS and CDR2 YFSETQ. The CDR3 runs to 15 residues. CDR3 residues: CASSVTGTGNYGYTF. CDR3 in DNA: TGCGCCAGCAGCGTCACCGGGACAGGGAACTATGGCTACACCTTC.

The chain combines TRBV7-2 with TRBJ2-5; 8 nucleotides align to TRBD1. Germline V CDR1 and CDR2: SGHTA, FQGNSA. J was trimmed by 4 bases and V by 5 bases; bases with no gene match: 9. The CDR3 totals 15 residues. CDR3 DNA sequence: TGTGCCAGCAGCCCCGACAGGGGTGGTGCAGAGACCCAGTACTTC. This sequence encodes CASSPDRGGAETQYF.

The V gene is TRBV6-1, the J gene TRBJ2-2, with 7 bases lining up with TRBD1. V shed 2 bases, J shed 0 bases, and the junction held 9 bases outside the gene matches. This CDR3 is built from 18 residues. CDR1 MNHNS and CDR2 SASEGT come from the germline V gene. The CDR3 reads CASSELVWTGTNTGELFF. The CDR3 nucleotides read TGTGCCAGCAGTGAATTAGTTTGGACAGGCACGAACACCGGGGAGCTGTTTTTT.

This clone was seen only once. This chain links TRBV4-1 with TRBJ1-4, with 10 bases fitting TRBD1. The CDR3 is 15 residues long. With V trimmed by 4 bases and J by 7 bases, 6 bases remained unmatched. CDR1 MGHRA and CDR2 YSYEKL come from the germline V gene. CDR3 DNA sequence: TGCGCCAGCAGCCCGTCACGGGACAGGGGTGAAAAACTGTTTTTT. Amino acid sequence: CASSPSRDRGEKLFF.

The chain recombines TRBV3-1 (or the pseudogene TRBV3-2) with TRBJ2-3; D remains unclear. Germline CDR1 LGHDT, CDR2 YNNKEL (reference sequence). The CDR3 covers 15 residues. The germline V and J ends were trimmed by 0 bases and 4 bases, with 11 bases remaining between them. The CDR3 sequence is CASSQDFKQSDTQYF. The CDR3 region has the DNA TGTGCCAGCAGCCAAGATTTCAAACAGTCAGATACGCAGTATTTT.

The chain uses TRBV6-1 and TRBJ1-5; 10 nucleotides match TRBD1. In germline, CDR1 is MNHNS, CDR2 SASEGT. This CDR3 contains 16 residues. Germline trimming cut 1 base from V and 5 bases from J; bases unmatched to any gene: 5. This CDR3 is CASSEVGDRGYQPQHF. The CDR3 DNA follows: TGTGCCAGCAGTGAAGTAGGGGACAGGGGCTATCAGCCCCAGCATTTT.

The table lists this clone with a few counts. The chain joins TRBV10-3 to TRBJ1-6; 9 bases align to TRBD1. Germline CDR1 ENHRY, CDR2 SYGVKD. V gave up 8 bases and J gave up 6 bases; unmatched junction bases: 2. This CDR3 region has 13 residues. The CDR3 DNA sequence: TGTGCCATCTCGGGACAGGGTAATTCACCCCTCCACTTT. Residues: CAISGQGNSPLHF.

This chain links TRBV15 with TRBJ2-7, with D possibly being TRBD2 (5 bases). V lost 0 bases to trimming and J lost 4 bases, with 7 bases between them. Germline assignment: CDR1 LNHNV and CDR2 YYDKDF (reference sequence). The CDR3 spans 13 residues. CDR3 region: CATSRDRGYEQYF. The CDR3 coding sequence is TGTGCCACCAGCAGAGATCGAGGGTACGAGCAGTACTTC.

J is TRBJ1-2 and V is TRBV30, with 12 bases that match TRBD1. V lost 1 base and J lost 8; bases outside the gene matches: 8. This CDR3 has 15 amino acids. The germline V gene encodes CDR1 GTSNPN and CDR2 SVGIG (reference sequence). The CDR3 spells CAWSAPGQGARGYTF. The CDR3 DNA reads TGTGCCTGGAGTGCCCCGGGACAGGGGGCTCGCGGCTACACCTTC.

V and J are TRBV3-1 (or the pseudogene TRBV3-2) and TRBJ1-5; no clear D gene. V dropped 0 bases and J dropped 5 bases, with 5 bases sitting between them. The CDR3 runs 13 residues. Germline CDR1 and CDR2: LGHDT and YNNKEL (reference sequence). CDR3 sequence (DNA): TGTGCCAGCAGCCAAGACAATTATCAGCCCCAGCATTTT. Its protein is CASSQDNYQPQHF.

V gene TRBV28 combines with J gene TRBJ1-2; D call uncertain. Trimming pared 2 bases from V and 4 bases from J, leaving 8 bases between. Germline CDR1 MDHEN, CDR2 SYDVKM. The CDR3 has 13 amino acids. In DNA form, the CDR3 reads TGTGCCAGCAGTTTACAAGGAGTCTATGGCTACACCTTC. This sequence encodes CASSLQGVYGYTF.

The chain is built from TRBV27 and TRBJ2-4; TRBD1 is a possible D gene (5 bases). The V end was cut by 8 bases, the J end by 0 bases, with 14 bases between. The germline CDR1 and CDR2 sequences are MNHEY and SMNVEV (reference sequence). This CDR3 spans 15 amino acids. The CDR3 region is CASGPTDLAKNIQYF. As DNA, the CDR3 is TGTGCCAGCGGCCCGACAGACCTAGCCAAAAACATTCAGTACTTC.

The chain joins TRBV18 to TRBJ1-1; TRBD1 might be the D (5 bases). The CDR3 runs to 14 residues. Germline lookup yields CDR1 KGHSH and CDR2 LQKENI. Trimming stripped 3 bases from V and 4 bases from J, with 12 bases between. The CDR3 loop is CASSPKGRGTEAFF. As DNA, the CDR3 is TGTGCCAGCTCACCTAAGGGGAGGGGCACTGAAGCTTTCTTT.

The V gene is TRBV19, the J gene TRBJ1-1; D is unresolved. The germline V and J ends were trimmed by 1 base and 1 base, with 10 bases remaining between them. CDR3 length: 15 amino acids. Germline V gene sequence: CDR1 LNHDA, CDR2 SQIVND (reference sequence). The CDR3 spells CASSIVGRENTEAFF. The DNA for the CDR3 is TGTGCCAGTAGTATAGTAGGGAGGGAGAACACTGAAGCTTTCTTT.

The CDR3 DNA follows: TGTGCCAGCCGGGGGGGACAGAACTATGGCTACACCTTC. Protein: CASRGGQNYGYTF. The chain links TRBV6-6 to TRBJ1-2; 7 bases map to TRBD1. There are 13 residues in the CDR3. V lost 8 bases, J lost 2 bases, and 5 bases stayed unmatched. Germline CDR1 reads MNHNY; CDR2 reads SVGAGI (reference sequence).

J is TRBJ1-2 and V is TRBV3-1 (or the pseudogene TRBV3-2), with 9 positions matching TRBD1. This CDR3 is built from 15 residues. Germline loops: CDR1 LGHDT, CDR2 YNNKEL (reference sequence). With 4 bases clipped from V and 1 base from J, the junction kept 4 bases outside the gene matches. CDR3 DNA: TGTGCCAGCAGCCTGGGACAGGGCCTTAACTATGGCTACACCTTC. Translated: CASSLGQGLNYGYTF.

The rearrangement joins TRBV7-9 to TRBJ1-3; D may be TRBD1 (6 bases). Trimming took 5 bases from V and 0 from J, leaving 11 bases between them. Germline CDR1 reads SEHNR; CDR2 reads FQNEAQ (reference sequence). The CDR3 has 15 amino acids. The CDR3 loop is CASSPRTVSGNTIYF. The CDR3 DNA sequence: TGTGCCAGCAGCCCTCGGACAGTCTCTGGAAACACCATATATTTT.

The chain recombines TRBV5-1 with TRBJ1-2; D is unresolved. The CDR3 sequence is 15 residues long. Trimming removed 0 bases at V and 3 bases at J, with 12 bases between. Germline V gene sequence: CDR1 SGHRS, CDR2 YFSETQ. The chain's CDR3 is CASSLAAESYYGYTF. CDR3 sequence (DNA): TGCGCCAGCAGCTTGGCCGCGGAGTCCTACTATGGCTACACCTTC.

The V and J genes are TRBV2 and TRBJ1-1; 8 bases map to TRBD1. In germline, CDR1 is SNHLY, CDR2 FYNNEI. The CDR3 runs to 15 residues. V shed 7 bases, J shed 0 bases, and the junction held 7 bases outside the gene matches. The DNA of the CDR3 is TGTGCCAGCATAGACAGGGGTGACATGAACACTGAAGCTTTCTTT. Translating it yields CASIDRGDMNTEAFF.